The 26 T cell receptor beta chains given below trace back to one sample, sequenced in a study of OX40 agonist ivuxolimab in advanced cancers. The table came from immunoSEQ multiplex PCR; TCRdb's copy has only in-frame clones and leaves some out. Of over 60,000 clones detected, roughly nine tenths appear once; the ten largest clones hold roughly 0.94%. The sample here was CD4+ or CD8+ T cells sorted from blood, taken in a trial of the OX40 agonist ivuxolimab. These receptors were obtained from an adult with an advanced solid tumor such as melanoma, head and neck, liver or kidney cancer.

The table lists this clone with a count of one. The rearrangement joins TRBV5-1 to TRBJ1-5; D is possibly TRBD1 (6 bases). This CDR3 region has 13 residues. The V end lost 0 bases, the J end lost 5 bases, and 6 bases lay between the germline ends. Germline values: CDR1 SGHRS, CDR2 YFSETQ. The CDR3 loop reads CASSLGTDQPQHF. The CDR3 DNA follows: TGCGCCAGCAGCTTGGGGACAGATCAGCCCCAGCATTTT. Based on the CDR3 plus reference TRBV5-1 and TRBJ1-5, the full variable domain is KAGVTQTPRYLIKTRGQQVTLSCSPISGHRSVSWYQQTPGQGLQFLFEYFSETQRNKGNFPGRFSGRQFSNSRSEMNVSTLELGDSALYLCASSLGTDQPQHFGDGTRLSIL.

CDR3 loop: CSVQSTGNQPQHF. As DNA, the CDR3 is TGCAGCGTACAATCTACAGGGAATCAGCCCCAGCATTTT. The rearrangement links TRBV29-1 to TRBJ1-5; D may be TRBD1 (6 bases). Trimming removed 6 bases from V and 4 bases from J, with 13 bases in between. The CDR3 sequence is 13 residues long. Germline lookup yields CDR1 SQVTM and CDR2 ANQGSEA.

The rearrangement links TRBV18 to TRBJ1-1; 10 positions agree with TRBD1. Germline CDR1 reads KGHSH; CDR2 reads LQKENI. The CDR3 sequence is 15 residues long. The trim removed 2 bases at V and 2 bases at J, leaving 2 bases unmatched. The CDR3 sequence is CASSPDRGRNTEAFF. The CDR3 DNA sequence: TGTGCCAGCTCACCAGACAGGGGGCGCAACACTGAAGCTTTCTTT.

The chain employs TRBV28 and TRBJ2-7, with D unclear. This CDR3 is 14 amino acids long. CDR1 and CDR2 from the germline V gene are MDHEN and SYDVKM. Trimming left V 3 bases short and J 1 base short, with 10 bases between. The chain's CDR3 is CASSFGYRSYEQYF. The CDR3 DNA reads as TGTGCCAGCAGTTTCGGTTACCGGTCCTACGAGCAGTACTTC. The full variable domain, rest sourced from reference TRBV28 and TRBJ2-7, is DVKVTQSSRYLVKRTGEKVFLECVQDMDHENMFWYRQDPGLGLRLIYFSYDVKMKEKGDIPEGYSVSREKKERFSLILESASTNQTSMYLCASSFGYRSYEQYFGPGTRLTVT.

CDR3 in amino acids: CASSLDSGSGEQFF. The CDR3 region has the DNA TGTGCCAGCAGCTTAGACTCAGGGTCAGGGGAGCAGTTCTTC. The V and J genes are TRBV11-2 and TRBJ2-1; the D gene is possibly TRBD1 (5 bases). The V and J ends lost 0 bases and 10 bases respectively, with 13 bases between them. Germline-derived CDR1 and CDR2 are SGHAT and FQNNGV. The CDR3 is 14 amino acids.

This chain uses TRBV28 with TRBJ1-1, with unresolved D. CDR1 MDHEN and CDR2 SYDVKM come from the germline V gene. The CDR3 loop spans 14 amino acids. V was shortened by 3 bases and J by 8 bases, with 16 bases between the two germline ends. CDR3: CASSFSARAGEAFF. The CDR3 DNA follows: TGTGCCAGCAGTTTCTCCGCCCGGGCAGGCGAAGCTTTCTTT.

CDR3 in amino acids: CSVVRGSYEQYF. For the CDR3, the DNA is TGCAGCGTGGTCAGGGGCTCCTACGAGCAGTACTTC. The chain uses TRBV29-1 and TRBJ2-7, with D possibly matching TRBD1 (6 bases). V lost 6 bases and J lost 0, with 9 bases in between. Germline loops: CDR1 SQVTM, CDR2 ANQGSEA. The CDR3 runs to 12 residues.

This clone was counted once. This rearrangement joins TRBV28 to TRBJ2-7, with D possibly being TRBD2 (5 bases). V lost 6 bases, J lost 4 bases, and 19 bases lay in between. This CDR3 spans 15 amino acids. CDR1 MDHEN and CDR2 SYDVKM come from the germline V gene. This chain's CDR3 is CASSPERPYKYEQYF. The DNA for the CDR3 is TGTGCCAGCAGCCCCGAGCGGCCCTATAAGTACGAGCAGTACTTC.

This chain connects TRBV7-6 to TRBJ1-3; D may be TRBD1 (6 bases). The CDR3 sequence is 16 residues long. The ends were cut back, 5 bases at V and 0 bases at J, with 14 bases in the middle. Germline V lookup: CDR1 SGHVS, CDR2 FNYEAQ. This CDR3 reads CASSAAGTTSGNTIYF. For the CDR3, the DNA is TGTGCCAGCAGCGCCGCCGGGACAACCTCTGGAAACACCATATATTTT.

V is TRBV7-3 and J is TRBJ2-1; D perhaps matches TRBD2 (7 bases). Trimming stripped 8 bases from V and 1 base from J, with 12 bases between. Germline V CDR1 and CDR2: SGHTA, FQGTGA. The CDR3 consists of 14 residues. The CDR3: CASRKGGSYNEQFF. The CDR3 nucleotides read TGTGCCAGCCGCAAGGGGGGGTCCTACAATGAGCAGTTCTTC.

The rearrangement joins TRBV7-9 to TRBJ2-7; D may be TRBD1 (5 bases). CDR1 is SEHNR and CDR2 is FQNEAQ in the germline V gene (reference sequence). The CDR3 has 14 residues. Trimming took off 3 bases at V and 6 bases at J, with 15 bases between the two ends. CDR3 loop: CASSFGQGPGEQYF. CDR3 sequence (DNA): TGTGCCAGCAGCTTTGGGCAGGGTCCTGGCGAGCAGTACTTC.

The rearrangement joins TRBV29-1 to TRBJ1-2; 8 bases map to TRBD1. CDR3 size: 13 residues. Unmatched junction bases numbered 4, after V lost 7 bases and J lost 0 bases. From germline, CDR1 is SQVTM and CDR2 ANQGSEA. CDR3 loop: CSALTGANYGYTF. CDR3 nucleotides: TGCAGCGCGCTGACAGGGGCTAACTATGGCTACACCTTC.

The chain recombines TRBV5-4 with TRBJ1-1, with TRBD1 matching over 7 bases. This CDR3 spans 14 amino acids. V trimming: 5 bases; J trimming: 0 bases; junction bases outside the gene matches: 4. The V gene's germline CDR1 is SGHNT and CDR2 YYREEE (reference sequence). The CDR3 DNA reads TGTGCCAGCAGGGCCGGGACAGTGAACACTGAAGCTTTCTTT. Its translation: CASRAGTVNTEAFF.

The chain links TRBV2 to TRBJ1-2; no clear D. Trimming pared 6 bases from V and 0 bases from J, leaving 14 bases between. Germline loops: CDR1 SNHLY, CDR2 FYNNEI. This CDR3 contains 15 residues. This CDR3 is CASRREAQANYGYTF. Written as DNA, the CDR3 is TGTGCCAGCAGGCGAGAGGCACAAGCTAACTATGGCTACACCTTC.

The chain combines TRBV28 with TRBJ1-2, with 8 bases lining up with TRBD1. Trimming removed 4 bases from V and 4 bases from J; junction bases left unmatched: 8. Germline lookup yields CDR1 MDHEN and CDR2 SYDVKM. The CDR3 contains 15 residues. The CDR3 protein is CASSSGQGAGYGYTF. CDR3 nucleotides: TGTGCCAGCAGTTCAGGCCAGGGGGCTGGCTATGGCTACACCTTC.

The chain carries TRBV5-1 and TRBJ2-7; D is possibly TRBD1 or TRBD2 (6 bases each). This CDR3 is 14 amino acids long. Trimming shortened V by 5 bases and J by 0 bases, and 12 bases separated the two germline ends. CDR1 SGHRS and CDR2 YFSETQ come from the germline V gene. This chain's CDR3 is CASSPGAGSYEQYF. Written as DNA, the CDR3 is TGCGCCAGCAGTCCGGGGGCGGGCTCCTACGAGCAGTACTTC.

The rearrangement joins TRBV9 to TRBJ2-3, with no clear D. The CDR3 extends over 17 amino acids. V lost 0 bases to trimming and J lost 6 bases, with 20 bases between them. CDR1 and CDR2 (germline): SGDLS, YYNGEE. This CDR3 reads CASSVDVKVSSADTQYF. The CDR3 DNA reads as TGTGCCAGCAGCGTAGACGTGAAGGTCAGCTCGGCGGATACGCAGTATTTT.

This CDR3 reads CASSHRGDTGELFF. In DNA form, the CDR3 reads TGTGCCAGCAGTCACAGGGGGGACACCGGGGAGCTGTTTTTT. J is TRBJ2-2 and V is TRBV6-5; 8 bases map to TRBD1. Germline-derived CDR1 and CDR2 are MNHEY and SVGAGI. The CDR3 consists of 14 residues. J gave up 3 bases and V 5 bases, and 2 bases lay outside the gene matches.

For the CDR3, the DNA is TGTGCCAGCAGCCCCCTGACAGGGTACGAGCAGTACTTC. Amino acids: CASSPLTGYEQYF. V gene TRBV7-8 combines with J gene TRBJ2-7, with TRBD1 matching over 7 bases. Germline lookup yields CDR1 SGHVS and CDR2 FQNEAQ. The ends lost 5 bases at V and 4 bases at J; junction bases unmatched: 5. This CDR3 has 13 residues.

In DNA, the CDR3 is TGCAGTGCTAGTAGGAGGGAAGAGCAGTACTTC. This translates into CSASRREEQYF. The rearrangement joins TRBV20-1 to TRBJ2-7; possible D gene TRBD2, 6 bases. With 3 bases removed from V and 7 bases from J, the gap between germline ends came to 10 bases. This CDR3 spans 11 amino acids. Germline V gene data show CDR1 as DFQATT and CDR2 as SNEGSKA (reference sequence).

This clone has a handful of counts. The chain's CDR3 is CASSTEGDRKIQYF. The CDR3 coding sequence is TGTGCCAGCAGCACCGAAGGGGACAGAAAAATTCAGTACTTC. The J gene is TRBJ2-4, the V gene TRBV7-9; 7 positions agree with TRBD1. The J segment lost 10 bases and the V segment lost 5 bases, leaving 11 bases of the junction unmatched. This CDR3 is built from 14 residues. CDR1 and CDR2 (germline): SEHNR, FQNEAQ (reference sequence).

This clone was seen just once. The V gene is TRBV5-1, the J gene TRBJ2-3; D unresolved. The germline CDR1 and CDR2 sequences are SGHRS and YFSETQ. Between the trimmed V and J ends, which lost 0 bases and 3 bases, there was a span of 5 bases. CDR3 size: 13 residues. CDR3 in amino acids: CASSLAETDTQYF. The CDR3 DNA reads TGCGCCAGCAGCTTGGCGGAGACAGATACGCAGTATTTT.

The chain links TRBV30 to TRBJ2-1; the D call may be TRBD1 or TRBD2 (5 bases each). The germline V and J ends were trimmed by 5 bases and 15 bases, with 23 bases remaining between them. The CDR3 extends over 13 amino acids. Germline-derived CDR1 and CDR2 are GTSNPN and SVGIG (reference sequence). The chain's CDR3 is CAWGQSRGGNLFF. For the CDR3, the DNA is TGTGCCTGGGGCCAATCGAGGGGCGGCAATCTGTTCTTC.

V gene TRBV25-1 combines with J gene TRBJ2-1; 8 bases are shared with TRBD1. Trimming cost V 7 bases and J 8 bases; bases outside gene matches: 16. Germline values: CDR1 MGHDK, CDR2 SYGVNS. The CDR3 has 16 residues. This chain's CDR3 is CASTEDRGGHWHEQFF. The CDR3 DNA is TGTGCCAGCACCGAAGACAGGGGTGGCCACTGGCATGAGCAGTTCTTC.

This chain connects TRBV28 to TRBJ1-2, with D possibly matching TRBD1 (6 bases). This CDR3 has 13 amino acids. The germline gives CDR1 MDHEN, CDR2 SYDVKM. The ends were cut back, 6 bases at V and 8 bases at J, with 16 bases in the middle. For the CDR3, the DNA is TGTGCCAGCAGCTGGAGGACCAGGGGCGGCTACACCTTC. Its translation is CASSWRTRGGYTF.

The chain employs TRBV2 and TRBJ1-1, with D possibly matching TRBD1 (6 bases). Trimming left V 8 bases short and J 0 bases short, with 10 bases between. The CDR3 has 13 amino acids. Per the germline V gene, CDR1 is SNHLY and CDR2 is FYNNEI. The CDR3 coding sequence is TGTGCCAGCGCAGGACAGATGAACACTGAAGCTTTCTTT. Encoded protein: CASAGQMNTEAFF.